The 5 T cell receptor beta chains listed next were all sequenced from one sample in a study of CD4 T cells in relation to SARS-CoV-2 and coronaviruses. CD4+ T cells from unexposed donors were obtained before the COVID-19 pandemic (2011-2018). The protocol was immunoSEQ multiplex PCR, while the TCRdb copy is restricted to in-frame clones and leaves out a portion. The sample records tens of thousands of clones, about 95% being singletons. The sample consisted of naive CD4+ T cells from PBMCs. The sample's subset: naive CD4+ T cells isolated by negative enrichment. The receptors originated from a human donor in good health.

This chain's CDR3 is CASSPGGIREKLFF. As DNA, the CDR3 is TGTGCCAGCAGCCCGGGGGGTATTCGGGAAAAACTGTTTTTT. J is TRBJ1-4 and V is TRBV28; a possible D gene is TRBD1 (5 bases). V shed 6 bases and J shed 8 bases, with 16 bases lying between them. From germline, CDR1 is MDHEN and CDR2 SYDVKM. The CDR3 is 14 amino acids.

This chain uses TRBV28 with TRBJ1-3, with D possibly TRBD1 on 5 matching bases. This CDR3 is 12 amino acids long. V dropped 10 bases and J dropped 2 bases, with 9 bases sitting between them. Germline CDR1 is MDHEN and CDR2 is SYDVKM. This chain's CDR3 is CAIRGPGNTIYF. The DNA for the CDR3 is TGTGCCATTAGGGGTCCTGGAAACACCATATATTTT.

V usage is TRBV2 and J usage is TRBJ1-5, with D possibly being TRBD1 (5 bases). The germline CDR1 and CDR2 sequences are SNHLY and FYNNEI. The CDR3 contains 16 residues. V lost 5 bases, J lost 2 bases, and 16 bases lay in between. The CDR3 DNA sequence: TGTGCCAGCAGTAGAGAGCAGGGAAAAGGCAATCAGCCCCAGCATTTT. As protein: CASSREQGKGNQPQHF.

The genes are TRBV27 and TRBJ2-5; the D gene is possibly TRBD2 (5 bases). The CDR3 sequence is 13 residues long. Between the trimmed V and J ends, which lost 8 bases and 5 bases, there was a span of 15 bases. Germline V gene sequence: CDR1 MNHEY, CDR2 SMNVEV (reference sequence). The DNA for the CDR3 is TGTGCCAGCGGGCCCCGGGAAGGGGAGACCCAGTACTTC. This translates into CASGPREGETQYF.

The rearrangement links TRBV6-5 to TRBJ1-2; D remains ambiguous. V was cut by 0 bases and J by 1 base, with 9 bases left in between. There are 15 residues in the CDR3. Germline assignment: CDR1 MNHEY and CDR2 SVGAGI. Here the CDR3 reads CASSYSGHSNYGYTF. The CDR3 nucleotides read TGTGCCAGCAGTTACTCAGGGCACAGTAACTATGGCTACACCTTC.